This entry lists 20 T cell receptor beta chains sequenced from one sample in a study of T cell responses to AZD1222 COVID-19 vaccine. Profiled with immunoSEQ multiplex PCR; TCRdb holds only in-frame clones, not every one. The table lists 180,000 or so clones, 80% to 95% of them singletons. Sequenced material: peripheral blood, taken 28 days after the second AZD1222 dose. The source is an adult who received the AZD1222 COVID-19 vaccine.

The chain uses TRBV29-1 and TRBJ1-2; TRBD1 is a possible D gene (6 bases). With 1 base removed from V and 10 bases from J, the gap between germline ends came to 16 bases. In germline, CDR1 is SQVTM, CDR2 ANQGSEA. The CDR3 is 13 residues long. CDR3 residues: CSVEGQGRRHYTF. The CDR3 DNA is TGCAGCGTTGAAGGGCAGGGGCGACGGCACTACACCTTC.

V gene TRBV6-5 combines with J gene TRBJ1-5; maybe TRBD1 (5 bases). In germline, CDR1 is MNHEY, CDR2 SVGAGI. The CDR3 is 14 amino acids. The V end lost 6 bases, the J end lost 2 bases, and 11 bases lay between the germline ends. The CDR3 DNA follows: TGTGCCAGCAGGGGACCGAAAGGCAATCAGCCCCAGCATTTT. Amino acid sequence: CASRGPKGNQPQHF.

CDR3 sequence: CATSDGQHNEQFF. CDR3 nucleotide sequence: TGTGCCACCAGTGATGGACAGCACAATGAGCAGTTCTTC. The chain carries TRBV24-1 and TRBJ2-1; D is perhaps TRBD1 (6 bases). V lost 3 bases, J lost 5 bases, and 7 bases lay in between. The V gene's germline CDR1 is KGHDR and CDR2 SFDVKD. The CDR3 length is 13 residues.

CDR3 loop: CASSTVGDSNEQFF. DNA of the CDR3: TGTGCCAGTAGTACGGTGGGAGATTCGAATGAGCAGTTCTTC. The gene calls are TRBV19 and TRBJ2-1, with TRBD2 as a possible D gene (5 bases). V was clipped by 4 bases and J by 7 bases, with 14 bases between them. Per the germline V gene, CDR1 is LNHDA and CDR2 is SQIVND (reference sequence). The CDR3 extends over 14 amino acids.

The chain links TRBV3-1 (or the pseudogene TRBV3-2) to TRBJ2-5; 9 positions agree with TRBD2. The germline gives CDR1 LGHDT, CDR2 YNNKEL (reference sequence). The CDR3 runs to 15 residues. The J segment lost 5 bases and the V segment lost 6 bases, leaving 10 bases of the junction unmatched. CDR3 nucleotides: TGTGCCAGCAGTCAACGCGGGGGGGCCGGGGAGACCCAGTACTTC. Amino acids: CASSQRGGAGETQYF.

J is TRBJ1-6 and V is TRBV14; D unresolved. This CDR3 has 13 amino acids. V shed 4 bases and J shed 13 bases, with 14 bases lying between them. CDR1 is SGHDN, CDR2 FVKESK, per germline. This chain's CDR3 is CASSPREADPLHF. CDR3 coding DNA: TGTGCCAGCAGCCCGCGAGAGGCGGATCCCCTCCACTTT.

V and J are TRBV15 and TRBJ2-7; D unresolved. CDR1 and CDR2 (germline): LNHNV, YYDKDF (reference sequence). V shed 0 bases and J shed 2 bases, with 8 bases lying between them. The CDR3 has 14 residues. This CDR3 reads CATSRDPGPYEQYF. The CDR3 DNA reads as TGTGCCACCAGCAGAGATCCCGGGCCCTACGAGCAGTACTTC. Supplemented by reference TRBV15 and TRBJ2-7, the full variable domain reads DAMVIQNPRYQVTQFGKPVTLSCSQTLNHNVMYWYQQKSSQAPKLLFHYYDKDFNNEADTPDNFQSRRPNTSFCFLDIRSPGLGDTAMYLCATSRDPGPYEQYFGPGTRLTVT.

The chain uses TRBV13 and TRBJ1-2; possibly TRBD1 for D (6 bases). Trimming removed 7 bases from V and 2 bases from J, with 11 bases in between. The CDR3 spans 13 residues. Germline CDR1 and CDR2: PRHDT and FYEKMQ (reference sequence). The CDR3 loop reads CASKEQGNYGYTF. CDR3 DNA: TGTGCCAGCAAAGAACAGGGCAACTATGGCTACACCTTC.

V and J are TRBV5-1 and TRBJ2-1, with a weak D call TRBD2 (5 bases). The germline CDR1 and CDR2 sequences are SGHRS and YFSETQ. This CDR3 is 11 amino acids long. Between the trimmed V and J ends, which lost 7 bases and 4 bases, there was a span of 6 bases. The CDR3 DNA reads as TGCGCCAGCGGGGAGTACAATGAGCAGTTCTTC. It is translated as CASGEYNEQFF.

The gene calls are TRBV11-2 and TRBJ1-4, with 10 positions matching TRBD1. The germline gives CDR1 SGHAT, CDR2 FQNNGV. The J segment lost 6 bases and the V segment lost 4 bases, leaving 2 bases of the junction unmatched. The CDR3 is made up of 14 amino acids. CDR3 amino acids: CASSYGQGDEKLFF. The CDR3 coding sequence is TGTGCCAGCAGCTATGGACAGGGGGATGAAAAACTGTTTTTT. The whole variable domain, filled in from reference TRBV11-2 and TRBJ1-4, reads EAGVAQSPRYKIIEKRQSVAFWCNPISGHATLYWYQQILGQGPKLLIQFQNNGVVDDSQLPKDRFSAERLKGVDSTLKIQPAKLEDSAVYLCASSYGQGDEKLFFGSGTQLSVL.

CDR3 in amino acids: CASSLPTARAGNTIYF. Here the CDR3 DNA reads TGTGCCAGCAGCCTACCGACAGCTAGGGCTGGAAACACCATATATTTT. This chain links TRBV7-6 with TRBJ1-3; D possibly corresponds to TRBD1 (5 bases). The CDR3 consists of 16 residues. The ends were cut back, 5 bases at V and 2 bases at J, with 16 bases in the middle. Germline V CDR1 and CDR2: SGHVS, FNYEAQ.

CDR3 bases: TGTGCCACCAGTGATTTTACAGGGGGTAGGGGAGAGACCCAGTACTTC. Its protein product is CATSDFTGGRGETQYF. The gene calls are TRBV24-1 and TRBJ2-5; 8 nucleotides line up with TRBD1. This CDR3 is built from 16 residues. Losses at the gene ends were 1 base for V and 4 bases for J; bases not matched to a gene: 7. Germline V gives CDR1 KGHDR, CDR2 SFDVKD.

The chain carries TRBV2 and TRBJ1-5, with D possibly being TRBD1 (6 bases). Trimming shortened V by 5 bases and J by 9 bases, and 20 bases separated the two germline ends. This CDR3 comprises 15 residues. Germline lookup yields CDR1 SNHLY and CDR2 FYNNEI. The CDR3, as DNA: TGTGCCAGCAGTACCCGGGACACAGGAAGGGGGCCCCAGCATTTT. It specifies CASSTRDTGRGPQHF.

CDR3 region: CASRPTPGQGKFYGYTF. The CDR3 DNA sequence: TGTGCAAGTCGGCCAACCCCCGGACAGGGTAAATTCTATGGCTACACCTTC. The genes are TRBV12-2 and TRBJ1-2; TRBD1, the table's D call, was not compared with the DNA. TRBV12-2 is annotated as a pseudogene. The CDR3 covers 17 residues.

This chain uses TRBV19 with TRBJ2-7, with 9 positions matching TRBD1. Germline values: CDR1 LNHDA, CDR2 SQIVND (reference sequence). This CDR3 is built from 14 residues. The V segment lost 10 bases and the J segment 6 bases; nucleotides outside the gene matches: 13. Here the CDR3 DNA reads TGTGCCACCAGTCCGGGACAGGGTTTATCCGAGCAGTACTTC. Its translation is CATSPGQGLSEQYF.

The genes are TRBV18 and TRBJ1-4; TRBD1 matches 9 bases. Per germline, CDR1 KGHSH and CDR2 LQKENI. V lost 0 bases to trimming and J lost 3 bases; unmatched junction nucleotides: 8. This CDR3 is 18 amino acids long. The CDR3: CASSPPGQGGIANEKLFF. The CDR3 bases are TGTGCCAGCTCACCACCGGGACAGGGAGGAATCGCTAATGAAAAACTGTTTTTT.

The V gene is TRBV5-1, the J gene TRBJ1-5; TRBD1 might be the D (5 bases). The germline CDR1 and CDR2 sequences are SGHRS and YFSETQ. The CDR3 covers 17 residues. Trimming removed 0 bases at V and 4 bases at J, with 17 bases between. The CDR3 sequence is CASSLGSRDGRNQPQHF. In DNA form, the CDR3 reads TGCGCCAGCAGCTTGGGAAGCCGGGACGGCAGAAATCAGCCCCAGCATTTT.

The CDR3 DNA reads TGTGCCTGCCGGGACGGGATCTACGAGCAGTACTTC. Translating it yields CACRDGIYEQYF. V is TRBV30 and J is TRBJ2-7, with D perhaps assigned TRBD1 or TRBD2 (5 bases each). V lost 6 bases and J 3 bases, leaving 12 bases between the germline ends. Germline V gene sequence: CDR1 GTSNPN, CDR2 SVGIG (reference sequence). The CDR3 runs to 12 residues.

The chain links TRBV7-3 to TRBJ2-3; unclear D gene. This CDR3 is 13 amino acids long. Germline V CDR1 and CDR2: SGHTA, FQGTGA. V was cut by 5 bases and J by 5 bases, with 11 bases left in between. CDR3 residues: CASSPRVGDTQYF. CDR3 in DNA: TGTGCCAGCAGCCCCCGGGTTGGAGATACGCAGTATTTT.

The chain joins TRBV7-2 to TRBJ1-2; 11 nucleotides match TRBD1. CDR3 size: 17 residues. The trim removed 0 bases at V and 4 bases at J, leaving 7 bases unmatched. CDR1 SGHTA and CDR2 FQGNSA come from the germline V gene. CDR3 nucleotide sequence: TGTGCCAGCAGCTTAGCTAGGACAGGGGGCAGGGGCTATGGCTACACCTTC. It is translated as CASSLARTGGRGYGYTF.